This record concerns one T cell receptor beta chain sequence. The sample comes from a study of synovial regulatory T cells in juvenile arthritis. Germline loops: CDR1 SGHVS, CDR2 FNYEAQ. This CDR3 is built from 13 residues. No DNA accompanies this entry. Libraries were prepared by immunoSEQ multiplex PCR; TCRdb keeps only in-frame clonotypes and omits some of them. The repertoire table contains 7,500 to 10,000 clones. Source material: Treg cells from blood. Subset meaning: remaining (HLA-DR-negative) circulating blood Treg cells. The sequence came from a donor between 2 and 29 years old with juvenile idiopathic arthritis. This rearrangement joins TRBV7-6 to TRBJ1-3. This chain's CDR3 is CASTQQWGNTIYF.